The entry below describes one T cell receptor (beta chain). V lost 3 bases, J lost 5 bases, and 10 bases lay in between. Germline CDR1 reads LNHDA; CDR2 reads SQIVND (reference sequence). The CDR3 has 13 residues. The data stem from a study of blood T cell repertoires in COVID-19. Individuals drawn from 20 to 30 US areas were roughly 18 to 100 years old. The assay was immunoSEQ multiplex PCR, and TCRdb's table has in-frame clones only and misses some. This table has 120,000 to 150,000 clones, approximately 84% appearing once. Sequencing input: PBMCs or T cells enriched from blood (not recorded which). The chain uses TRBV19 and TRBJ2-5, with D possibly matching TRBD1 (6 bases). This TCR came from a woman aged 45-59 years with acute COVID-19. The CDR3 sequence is CASSIQGWETQYF. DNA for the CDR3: TGTGCCAGTAGTATTCAGGGGTGGGAGACCCAGTACTTC.